This T cell receptor (beta chain) derives from a study of OX40 agonist ivuxolimab in advanced cancers. Notes on the research overall: Ivuxolimab was a fully human IgG2 agonistic monoclonal antibody targeting the costimulatory receptor OX40 (CD134). Prior anti-PD-1, anti-PD-L1 or anti-CTLA-4 therapy was permitted, and checkpoint inhibitors had been received by more than 35% of dose-escalation patients. The monotherapy dose-escalation portion (N of about 50 patients) of the phase I ivuxolimab trial is reported in the paper. Three dose-escalation patients achieved partial responses, one with hepatocellular carcinoma and two with cutaneous melanoma. In the dose-escalation cohort, approximately 82% of patients were male, and the mean age was around 60 years with a range of roughly 20 to 85. Among the roughly 54 dose-escalation patients, roughly 20 had hepatocellular carcinoma, around 15 melanoma, 9 renal cell carcinoma and 9 head and neck cancer. Intravenous ivuxolimab was administered to patients every 2 weeks at six dose levels: 0.01, 0.1, 0.3, 1.5, 3 and 10 mg/kg. Peripheral TCRbeta sequencing was intended to test whether TCR sequence diversity was altered and clonal T-cell expansion was caused by ivuxolimab. General study outcomes and caveats: On average, CD8+ T cells showed more expanded clones than CD4+ T cells after ivuxolimab. Partial responders in the 0.1-3.0 mg/kg groups had among the lowest normalized peripheral clonal expansion, especially among CD8+ T cells. Low levels of normalized T-cell clonal expansion were also seen in some patients who did not respond. Antigen specificity was not determined for the clonally expanded peripheral T cells. At doses of 0.1 to 3.0 mg/kg, clonal expansion of both CD4+ and CD8+ T cells in blood was seen between baseline and week 6.

In regard to this clone: Its target antigen remains unknown. It has no much larger one-base neighbor in the sample; base qualities were not kept.

To sequence the TCRbeta CDR3 region, genomic DNA was isolated from the sorted cells. The immunoSEQ Assay was used to sequence the TCRbeta CDR3 regions. Entries here come from immuneACCESS through TCRdb and include only in-frame sequences with V and J called. Some clones fail to appear in such tables; in the studies checked, an unresolved V gene covers under half of the shortfall, and the cause of the remainder is unknown. For this sample the table gives roughly 100,000 clones, of which 93% were detected only once. The biggest ten clones account for around 0.25% of the sample. Patients with a history of autoimmune disease or receiving systemic immunosuppression were excluded from the trial. Peripheral blood for TCR sequencing was drawn from every dose cohort at baseline, at cycle 4 day 1 and at cycle 7 day 1. Samples came from an open-label, multicenter, first-in-human phase I dose-escalation trial of ivuxolimab. Adults with locally advanced or metastatic melanoma, renal cell, hepatocellular, or head and neck squamous cell carcinoma were enrolled in the trial. Before TCR sequencing, CD4+ T cells and CD8+ T cells were sorted from peripheral blood as separate populations.

Including the terminal cysteine and phenylalanine, the CDR3 comprises 14 residues. Just CDR3 DNA is preserved here, 42 bases in frame from base 1. CDR1 MDHEN and CDR2 SYDVKM were looked up in the germline V gene. A distance of 12 bases separates the germline ends of V and J, which lose 6 bases and 1 base respectively. The rearranged chain carries TRBV28 and TRBJ1-2; there is no confident call for the D gene. This specimen consisted of CD4+ or CD8+ T cells sorted from blood, obtained in a trial of the OX40 agonist ivuxolimab. The source is an adult with an advanced solid tumor such as melanoma, head and neck, liver or kidney cancer. CDR3 sequence: CASRRQGNNYGYTF. The nucleotide sequence is TGTGCCAGCAGACGACAAGGAAATAACTATGGCTACACCTTC.